The 4 T cell receptor beta chains below come from one sample, sequenced in a study of OX40 agonist ivuxolimab in advanced cancers. Sequenced by immunoSEQ multiplex PCR; TCRdb stores in-frame clones only, minus some. The sample yields about 67,000 clones, roughly nine tenths seen once. Material: CD4+ or CD8+ T cells sorted from blood, obtained in a trial of the OX40 agonist ivuxolimab. All receptors derive from an adult with an advanced solid tumor such as melanoma, head and neck, liver or kidney cancer.

The chain recombines TRBV7-2 with TRBJ2-1; no clear D gene. CDR3 length equals 14 residues. Trimming cost V 1 base and J 3 bases, with 7 bases left between them. CDR1 SGHTA and CDR2 FQGNSA come from the germline V gene. CDR3 coding DNA: TGTGCCAGCAGCTTAGGTCGGGTCTACAATGAGCAGTTCTTC. Its translation: CASSLGRVYNEQFF. The full variable domain, rest sourced from reference TRBV7-2 and TRBJ2-1, is GAGVSQSPSNKVTEKGKDVELRCDPISGHTALYWYRQSLGQGLEFLIYFQGNSAPDKSGLPSDRFSAERTGGSVSTLTIQRTQQEDSAVYLCASSLGRVYNEQFFGPGTRLTVL.

The chain links TRBV6-1 to TRBJ2-7, with 10 bases identical to TRBD1. Trimming cost V 6 bases and J 5 bases; bases outside gene matches: 4. The CDR3 has 13 residues. The germline CDR1 and CDR2 sequences are MNHNS and SASEGT. The CDR3 loop is CASRGTGDDEQYF. The CDR3 nucleotides read TGTGCCAGCAGGGGGACAGGGGACGACGAGCAGTACTTC.

The chain carries TRBV15 and TRBJ1-2, with D uncertain. Trimming took off 3 bases at V and 5 bases at J, with 13 bases between the two ends. The V gene's germline CDR1 is LNHNV and CDR2 YYDKDF (reference sequence). This CDR3 has 14 amino acids. CDR3 protein: CATSREYSGYGYTF. In DNA, the CDR3 is TGTGCCACCAGCAGGGAGTACTCGGGGTATGGCTACACCTTC.

This chain connects TRBV29-1 to TRBJ1-2; D unresolved. Germline loops: CDR1 SQVTM, CDR2 ANQGSEA. V lost 3 bases to trimming and J lost 3 bases, with 11 bases between them. The CDR3 contains 13 residues. The CDR3 protein is CSVDTGVDYGYTF. In nucleotides, the CDR3 is TGCAGCGTTGACACCGGTGTCGACTATGGCTACACCTTC.